This T cell receptor (beta chain) was captured in a study of beta chain features in type 1 diabetes. Notes on the study in general: Healthy donors had naive, central memory and Treg TCRB repertoires that appeared less similar than those seen among patients.

Of the isolated RNA, all was reverse transcribed, and so the sequenced material was expressed TCRB transcripts. Here immunoSEQ multiplex PCR was the method, and the copy in TCRdb shows in-frame clones only, minus some. The sample lists about 360,000 clones; roughly 13% were seen once. The sample holds a few counts of this clone. Antigen specificity is unknown. This CDR3 region has 13 residues. The germline CDR1 and CDR2 sequences are SGHAT and FQNNGV. V was trimmed by 3 bases and J by 3 bases, leaving 8 bases between them. The sample was naive CD4+ T cells from blood. This TCR came from a man younger than 30 in good health. The chain employs TRBV11-2 and TRBJ2-5, with D perhaps matching TRBD2 (5 bases). The CDR3 is CASSFGEKETQYF. The CDR3 region has the DNA TGTGCCAGCAGCTTTGGGGAGAAAGAGACCCAGTACTTC.